This record covers a single TCR beta chain. Antigen specificity is unknown. These data originate in a study of CD8 T cells in ankylosing spondylitis. The CDR3 is 15 amino acids. V was trimmed by 5 bases and J by 1 base, leaving 14 bases between them. Germline V gene lookup returns CDR1 MNHNS and CDR2 SASEGT. Findings and caveats of the study: In ankylosing spondylitis patients, matched synovial fluid reportedly showed significant enrichment of disease-linked clones.

Each CDR3 protein is one row after TCRdb ran MiXCR on the 5' RACE reads. The data show almost 250,000 distinct CDR3 sequences, about 30% seen once. The TCR originated in a male donor with ankylosing spondylitis or in good health (not recorded which). The chain has TRBV6-1 and TRBJ2-5; D gene unclear. The sample taken for sequencing was blood, either unsorted or a sorted T cell fraction (not recorded which). The CDR3 nucleotides read TGTGCCAGCAGTAGTAGTTGGGCCGTCCAAGAGACCCAGTACTTC. Translating gives CASSSSWAVQETQYF.